The 8 T cell receptor beta chains below come from one sample, sequenced in a study of shared clonotypes between healthy human individuals. Only in-frame clones appear in the TCRdb table, and some are missing; sequencing was by immunoSEQ multiplex PCR. The sample yields around 1.1 million clones, around 78% seen once. The sample consisted of memory CD4+ T cells from PBMCs. The subset: CD45RA-negative fraction. These receptors originate from a man between 18 and 35 years old in good health. Some clones in this sample may be carry-over from other donors' samples.

This clone was detected once. The chain carries TRBV27 and TRBJ1-2, with D maybe TRBD1 (5 bases). Per germline, CDR1 MNHEY and CDR2 SMNVEV (reference sequence). Trimming took 5 bases from V and 1 from J, leaving 17 bases between them. The CDR3 loop spans 16 amino acids. CDR3 bases: TGTGCCAGCAGTCCAATGGGACGGAGCCATAACTATGGCTACACCTTC. It encodes CASSPMGRSHNYGYTF.

CDR3 loop: CASGPGQGNKNEQFF. The CDR3 region has the DNA TGTGCCAGCGGACCGGGACAGGGGAATAAAAATGAGCAGTTCTTC. The chain carries TRBV19 and TRBJ2-1; 10 nucleotides line up with TRBD1. Trimming removed 9 bases from V and 7 bases from J; junction bases left unmatched: 12. Germline V lookup: CDR1 LNHDA, CDR2 SQIVND (reference sequence). The CDR3 spans 15 residues.

This rearrangement joins TRBV11-2 to TRBJ2-5; 8 bases line up with TRBD1. Per germline, CDR1 SGHAT and CDR2 FQNNGV. The CDR3 sequence is 16 residues long. Trimming cost V 1 base and J 4 bases; bases outside gene matches: 8. The DNA for the CDR3 is TGTGCCAGCAGCTTAGCGTACCAGGGGGCGGGAGAGACCCAGTACTTC. It yields the protein CASSLAYQGAGETQYF.

The genes are TRBV5-1 and TRBJ2-1; 8 nucleotides agree with TRBD1. The junction had 5 bases not matched to a gene; V was cut back by 3 bases and J by 0 bases. This CDR3 has 16 amino acids. Germline V gives CDR1 SGHRS, CDR2 YFSETQ. The CDR3, as DNA: TGCGCCAGCAGCTCGACAGGGGACCCCTCCTACAATGAGCAGTTCTTC. Translation gives CASSSTGDPSYNEQFF.

This clone has just a few counts. V usage is TRBV20-1 and J usage is TRBJ1-1; weak D call: TRBD1 (5 bases). V lost 4 bases, J lost 9 bases, and 12 bases lay in between. The CDR3 spans 11 residues. Germline lookup yields CDR1 DFQATT and CDR2 SNEGSKA (reference sequence). The CDR3 is CSATGTGQAFF. The CDR3 nucleotides read TGCAGTGCTACAGGGACGGGACAAGCTTTCTTT.

This clone was counted between two and nine times. The chain links TRBV12-5 to TRBJ1-1, with D uncertain. The germline V and J ends were trimmed by 7 bases and 1 base, with 10 bases remaining between them. This CDR3 has 13 residues. The germline CDR1 and CDR2 sequences are LGHNT and FRNRAP. Here the CDR3 reads CASALSGNTEAFF. The CDR3 bases are TGTGCTAGTGCTCTCTCCGGGAACACTGAAGCTTTCTTT. Full variable domain (rest looked up from reference TRBV12-5 and TRBJ1-1): DARVTQTPRHKVTEMGQEVTMRCQPILGHNTVFWYRQTMMQGLELLAYFRNRAPLDDSGMPKDRFSAEMPDATLATLKIQPSEPRDSAVYFCASALSGNTEAFFGQGTRLTVV.

In DNA, the CDR3 is TGCGCCAGCTGGGGGGGTACGCAGTATTTT. It translates to CASWGGTQYF. The rearrangement links TRBV10-2 to TRBJ2-3; 7 positions match TRBD2. The V and J ends lost 8 bases and 8 bases, in that order; junction bases with no gene match: 1. The CDR3 covers 10 residues. Germline V gives CDR1 WSHSY, CDR2 SAAADI.

The chain carries TRBV5-6 and TRBJ1-2; D possibly corresponds to TRBD1 (6 bases). Trimming stripped 3 bases from V and 7 bases from J, with 7 bases between. CDR3 size: 11 residues. Germline V gives CDR1 SGHDT, CDR2 YYEEEE. CDR3 loop: CASSSRGGYTF. As DNA, the CDR3 is TGTGCCAGCAGCTCCAGGGGTGGCTACACCTTC.